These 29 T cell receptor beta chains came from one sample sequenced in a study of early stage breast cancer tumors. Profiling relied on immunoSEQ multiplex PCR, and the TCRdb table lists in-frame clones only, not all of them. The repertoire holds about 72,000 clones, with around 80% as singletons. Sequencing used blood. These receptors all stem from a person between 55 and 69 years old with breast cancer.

The CDR3: CASSLGGGTSASYEQYF. The CDR3 region has the DNA TGTGCCAGCAGCTTAGGTGGGGGGACTAGCGCTTCCTACGAGCAGTACTTC. J is TRBJ2-7 and V is TRBV7-6; 10 positions match TRBD2. The CDR3 totals 17 residues. The germline V gene has CDR1 SGHVS and CDR2 FNYEAQ. The trim removed 1 base at V and 1 base at J, leaving 7 bases unmatched.

DNA for the CDR3: TGTGCCAGCAGCGCTGACAGGGTCGGCGCGGACACCATATATTTT. Protein sequence: CASSADRVGADTIYF. The V gene is TRBV7-6, the J gene TRBJ1-3; 7 bases are a match to TRBD1. The CDR3 loop spans 15 amino acids. Trimming at V came to 5 bases and at J to 8 bases, leaving 12 bases not matched to a gene. CDR1 and CDR2 (germline): SGHVS, FNYEAQ.

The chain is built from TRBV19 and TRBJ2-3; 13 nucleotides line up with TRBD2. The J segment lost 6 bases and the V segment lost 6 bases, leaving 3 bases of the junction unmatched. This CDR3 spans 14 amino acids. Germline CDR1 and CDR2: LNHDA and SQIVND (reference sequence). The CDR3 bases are TGTGCCAGTAGCCAGACTAGCGGGAGGGATACGCAGTATTTT. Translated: CASSQTSGRDTQYF.

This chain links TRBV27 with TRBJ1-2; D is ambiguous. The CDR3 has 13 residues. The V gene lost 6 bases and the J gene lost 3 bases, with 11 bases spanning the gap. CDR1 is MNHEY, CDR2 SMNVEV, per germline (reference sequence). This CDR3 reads CASSLGPDYGYTF. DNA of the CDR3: TGTGCCAGCAGCCTCGGACCGGACTATGGCTACACCTTC.

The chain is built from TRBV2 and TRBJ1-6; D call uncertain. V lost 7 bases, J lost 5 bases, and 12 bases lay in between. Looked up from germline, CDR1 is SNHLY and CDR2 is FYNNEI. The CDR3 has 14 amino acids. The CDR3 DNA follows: TGTGCCAGCAACCGGCCCCCAGATAATTCACCCCTCCACTTT. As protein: CASNRPPDNSPLHF.

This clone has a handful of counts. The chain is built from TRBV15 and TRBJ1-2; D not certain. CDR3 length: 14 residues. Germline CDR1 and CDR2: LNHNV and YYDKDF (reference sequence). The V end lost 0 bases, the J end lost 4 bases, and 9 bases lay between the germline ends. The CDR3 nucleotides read TGTGCCACCAGCAGAGATGAGGCAGCCTATGGCTACACCTTC. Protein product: CATSRDEAAYGYTF.

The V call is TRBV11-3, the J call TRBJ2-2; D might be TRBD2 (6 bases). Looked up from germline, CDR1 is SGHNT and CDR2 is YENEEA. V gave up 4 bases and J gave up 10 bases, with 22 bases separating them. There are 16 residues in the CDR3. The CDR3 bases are TGTGCCAGCAGCTCCGCCTCCGCGGGGCCGTTAGCGGAGCTGTTTTTT. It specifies CASSSASAGPLAELFF. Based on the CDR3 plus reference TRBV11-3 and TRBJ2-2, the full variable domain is EAGVVQSPRYKIIEKKQPVAFWCNPISGHNTLYWYLQNLGQGPELLIRYENEEAVDDSQLPKDRFSAERLKGVDSTLKIQPAELGDSAVYLCASSSASAGPLAELFFGEGSRLTVL.

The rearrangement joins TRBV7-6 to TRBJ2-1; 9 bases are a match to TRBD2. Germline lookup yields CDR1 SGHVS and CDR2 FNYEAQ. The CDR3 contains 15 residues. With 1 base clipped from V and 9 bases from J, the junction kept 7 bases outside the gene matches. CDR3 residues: CASSLDLAGLGEQFF. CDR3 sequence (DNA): TGTGCCAGCAGCTTAGACCTAGCGGGACTTGGTGAGCAGTTCTTC.

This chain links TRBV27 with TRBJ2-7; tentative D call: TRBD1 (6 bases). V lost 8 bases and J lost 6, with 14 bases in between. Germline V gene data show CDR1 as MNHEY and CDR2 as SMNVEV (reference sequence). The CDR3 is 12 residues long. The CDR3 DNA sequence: TGTGCCAGCGGACAGTTCCGTCTCGAGCAGTACTTC. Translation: CASGQFRLEQYF.

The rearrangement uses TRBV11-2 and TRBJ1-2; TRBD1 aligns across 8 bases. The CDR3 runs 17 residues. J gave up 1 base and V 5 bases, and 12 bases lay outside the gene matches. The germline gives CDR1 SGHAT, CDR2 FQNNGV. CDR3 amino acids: CASSQRDRPFRNYGYTF. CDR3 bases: TGTGCCAGCAGCCAGAGGGACAGGCCTTTTCGTAACTATGGCTACACCTTC.

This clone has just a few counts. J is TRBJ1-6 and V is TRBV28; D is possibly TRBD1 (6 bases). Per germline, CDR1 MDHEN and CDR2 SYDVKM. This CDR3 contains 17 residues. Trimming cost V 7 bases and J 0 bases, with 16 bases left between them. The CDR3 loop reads CASTPRGPSSYNSPLHF. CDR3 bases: TGTGCCAGCACCCCCAGGGGACCGAGCTCCTATAATTCACCCCTCCACTTT.

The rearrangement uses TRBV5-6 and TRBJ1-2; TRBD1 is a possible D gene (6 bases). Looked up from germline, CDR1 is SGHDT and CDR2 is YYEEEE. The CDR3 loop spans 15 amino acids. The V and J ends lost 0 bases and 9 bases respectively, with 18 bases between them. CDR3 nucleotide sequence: TGTGCCAGCAGCTTGGTGCGGCAGGGGTGGGCCCGCTACACCTTC. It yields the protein CASSLVRQGWARYTF.

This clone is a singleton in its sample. The CDR3 DNA follows: TGTGCCAGCTCACCGGGGGTCGATGCTGTAGGTGAAAAACTGTTTTTT. Protein sequence: CASSPGVDAVGEKLFF. The chain uses TRBV18 and TRBJ1-4; weak D call: TRBD1 (5 bases). Germline loops: CDR1 KGHSH, CDR2 LQKENI. V lost 3 bases and J lost 7, with 18 bases in between. The CDR3 is 16 residues long.

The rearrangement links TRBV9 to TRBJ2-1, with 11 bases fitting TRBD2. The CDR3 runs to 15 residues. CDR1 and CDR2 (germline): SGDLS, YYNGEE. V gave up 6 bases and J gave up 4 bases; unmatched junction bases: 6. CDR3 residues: CASTPTSGTYNEQFF. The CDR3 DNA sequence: TGTGCCAGCACACCGACTAGCGGGACATACAATGAGCAGTTCTTC. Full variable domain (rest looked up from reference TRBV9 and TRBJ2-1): DSGVTQTPKHLITATGQRVTLRCSPRSGDLSVYWYQQSLDQGLQFLIQYYNGEERAKGNILERFSAQQFPDLHSELNLSSLELGDSALYFCASTPTSGTYNEQFFGPGTRLTVL.

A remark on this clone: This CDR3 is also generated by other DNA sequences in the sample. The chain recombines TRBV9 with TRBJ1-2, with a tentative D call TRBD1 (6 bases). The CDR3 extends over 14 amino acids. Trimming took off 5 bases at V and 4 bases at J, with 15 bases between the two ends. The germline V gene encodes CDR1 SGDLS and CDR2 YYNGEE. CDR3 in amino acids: CASSGGQGFYGYTF. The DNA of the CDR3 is TGTGCCAGCAGTGGGGGGCAGGGCTTCTATGGCTACACCTTC.

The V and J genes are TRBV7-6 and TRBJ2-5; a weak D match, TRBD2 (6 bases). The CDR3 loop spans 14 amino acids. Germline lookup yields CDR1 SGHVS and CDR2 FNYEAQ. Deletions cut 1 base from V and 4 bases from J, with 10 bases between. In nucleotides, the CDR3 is TGTGCCAGCAGCTTAGGGTCTAGCGTAGAGACCCAGTACTTC. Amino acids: CASSLGSSVETQYF.

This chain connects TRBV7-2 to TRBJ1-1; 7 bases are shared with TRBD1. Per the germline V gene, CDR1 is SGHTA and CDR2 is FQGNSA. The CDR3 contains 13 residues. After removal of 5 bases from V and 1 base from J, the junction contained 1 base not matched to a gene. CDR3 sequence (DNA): TGTGCCAGCAGCCGACAGGGGAACACTGAAGCTTTCTTT. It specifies CASSRQGNTEAFF.

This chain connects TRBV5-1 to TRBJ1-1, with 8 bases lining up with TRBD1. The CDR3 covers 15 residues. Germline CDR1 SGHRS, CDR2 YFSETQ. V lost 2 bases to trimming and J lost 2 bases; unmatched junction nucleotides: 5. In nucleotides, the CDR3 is TGCGCCAGCAGCTTCGGACAGGGAGATAACACTGAAGCTTTCTTT. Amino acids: CASSFGQGDNTEAFF.

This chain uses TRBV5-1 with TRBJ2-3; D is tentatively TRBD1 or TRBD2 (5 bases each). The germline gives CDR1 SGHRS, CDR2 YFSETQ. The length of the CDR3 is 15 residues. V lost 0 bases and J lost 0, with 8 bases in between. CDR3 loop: CASSLGGGSTDTQYF. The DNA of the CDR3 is TGCGCCAGCAGCTTGGGGGGCGGGAGCACAGATACGCAGTATTTT.

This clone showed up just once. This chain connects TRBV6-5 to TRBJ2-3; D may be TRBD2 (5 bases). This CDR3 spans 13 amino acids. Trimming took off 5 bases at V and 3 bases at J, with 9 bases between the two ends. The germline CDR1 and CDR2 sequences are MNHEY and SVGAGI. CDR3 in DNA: TGTGCCAGCAGTACACTAGATACAGATACGCAGTATTTT. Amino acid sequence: CASSTLDTDTQYF.

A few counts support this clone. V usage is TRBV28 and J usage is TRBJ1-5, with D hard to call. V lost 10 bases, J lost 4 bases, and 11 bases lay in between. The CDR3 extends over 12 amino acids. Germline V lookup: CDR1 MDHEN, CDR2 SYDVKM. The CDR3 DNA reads TGTGCCACCTCGCTGGGGAATCAGCCCCAGCATTTT. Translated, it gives CATSLGNQPQHF.

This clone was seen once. CDR3 DNA sequence: TGTGCCAGCAGCATGGGACAGGGGACGAGGACTGAAGCTTTCTTT. Its translation: CASSMGQGTRTEAFF. The gene calls are TRBV27 and TRBJ1-1; 10 bases agree with TRBD1. With 6 bases clipped from V and 5 bases from J, the junction kept 9 bases outside the gene matches. There are 15 residues in the CDR3. Germline values: CDR1 MNHEY, CDR2 SMNVEV (reference sequence).

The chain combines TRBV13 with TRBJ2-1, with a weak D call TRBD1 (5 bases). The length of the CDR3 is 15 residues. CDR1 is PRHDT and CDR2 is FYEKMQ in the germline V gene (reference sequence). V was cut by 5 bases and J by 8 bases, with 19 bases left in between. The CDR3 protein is CASSETTGSRDEQFF. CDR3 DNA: TGTGCCAGCAGCGAAACTACCGGGTCCAGGGATGAGCAGTTCTTC.

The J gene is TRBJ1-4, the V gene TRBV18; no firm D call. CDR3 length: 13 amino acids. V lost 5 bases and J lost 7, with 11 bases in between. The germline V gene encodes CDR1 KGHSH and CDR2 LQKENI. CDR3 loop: CASSAGRREKLFF. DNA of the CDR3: TGTGCCAGCTCAGCGGGGAGACGTGAAAAACTGTTTTTT.

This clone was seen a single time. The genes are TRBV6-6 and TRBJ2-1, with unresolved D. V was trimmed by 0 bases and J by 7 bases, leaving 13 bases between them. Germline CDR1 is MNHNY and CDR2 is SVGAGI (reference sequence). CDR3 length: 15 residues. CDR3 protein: CASSYSVESGNEQFF. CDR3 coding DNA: TGTGCCAGCAGTTACTCGGTGGAGAGTGGGAATGAGCAGTTCTTC.

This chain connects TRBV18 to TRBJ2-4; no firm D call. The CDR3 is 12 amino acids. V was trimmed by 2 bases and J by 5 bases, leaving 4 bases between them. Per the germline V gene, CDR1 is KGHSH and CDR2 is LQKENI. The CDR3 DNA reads TGTGCCAGCTCACCAGGCGAAAACATTCAGTACTTC. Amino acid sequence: CASSPGENIQYF.

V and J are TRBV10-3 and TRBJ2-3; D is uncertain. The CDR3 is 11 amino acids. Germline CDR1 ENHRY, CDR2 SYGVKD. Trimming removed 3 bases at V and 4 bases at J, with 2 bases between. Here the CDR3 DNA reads TGTGCCATCAGTGATTCAGATACGCAGTATTTT. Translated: CAISDSDTQYF.

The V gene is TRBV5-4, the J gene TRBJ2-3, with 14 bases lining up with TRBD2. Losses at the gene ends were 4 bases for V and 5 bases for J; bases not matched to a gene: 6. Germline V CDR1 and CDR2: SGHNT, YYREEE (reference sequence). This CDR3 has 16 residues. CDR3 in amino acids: CASSPGLAGAGDTQYF. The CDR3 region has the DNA TGTGCCAGCAGCCCGGGACTAGCGGGAGCGGGAGATACGCAGTATTTT. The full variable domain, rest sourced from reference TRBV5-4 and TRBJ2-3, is ETGVTQSPTHLIKTRGQQVTLRCSSQSGHNTVSWYQQALGQGPQFIFQYYREEENGRGNFPPRFSGLQFPNYSSELNVNALELDDSALYLCASSPGLAGAGDTQYFGPGTRLTVL.

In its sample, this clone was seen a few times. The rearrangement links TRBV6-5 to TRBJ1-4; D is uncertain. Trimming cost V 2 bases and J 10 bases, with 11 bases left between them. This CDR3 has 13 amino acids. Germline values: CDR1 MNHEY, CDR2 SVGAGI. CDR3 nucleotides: TGTGCCAGCAGTTACACAAGCGGCGGAAAACTGTTTTTT. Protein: CASSYTSGGKLFF.